A selection of T cell receptor beta chains follows, all from one sample in a study of Ad26.COV2.S vaccination and SARS-CoV-2 variants. Profiled with immunoSEQ multiplex PCR; TCRdb holds only in-frame clones, not every one. The sample yields 300,000 to 350,000 clones, about 90% seen once. This material consisted of peripheral blood, taken in a trial of Ad26.COV2.S vaccine versus placebo. The receptors were sampled from a person aged 18-60 years who received the Ad26.COV2.S COVID-19 vaccine or a placebo. CDR3s include the opening cysteine and the closing phenylalanine or tryptophan. D genes are given only for firm matches. A clone size is listed for some rows: how often the clone was seen (once, few, many), or a class if it is expanded.

clone_size j_call d_call v_call cdr3_aa cdr3_nt
NA TRBJ2-3 NA TRBV6-5 CASSYWGKGTTDTQYF TGTGCCAGCAGTTACTGGGGAAAGGGGACCACAGATACGCAGTATTTT
once TRBJ1-5 NA TRBV3-1/TRBV3-2 CASSQVDSNQPQHF TGTGCCAGCAGCCAAGTGGACTCCAATCAGCCCCAGCATTTT
NA TRBJ2-1 NA TRBV5-1 CASSQEGRIDNEQFF TGCGCCAGCAGTCAGGAGGGGCGGATTGACAATGAGCAGTTCTTC
NA TRBJ1-1 NA TRBV7-9 CASSLGLWGTEAFF TGTGCCAGCAGCTTGGGACTCTGGGGCACTGAAGCTTTCTTT
NA TRBJ2-1 NA TRBV19 CASSISSTYNEQFF TGTGCCAGTAGTATCAGTTCGACCTACAATGAGCAGTTCTTC
NA TRBJ1-1 TRBD1 TRBV7-2 CASSKTGDTEAFF TGTGCCAGCAGCAAGACAGGGGACACTGAAGCTTTCTTT
NA TRBJ1-6 NA TRBV5-1 CASSSTLDSLRTPLHF TGCGCCAGCAGCTCTACCTTGGACAGTTTGAGGACACCCCTCCACTTT
NA TRBJ1-1 TRBD1 TRBV19 CASSIWTGGLTEAFF TGTGCCAGTAGCATCTGGACAGGGGGCCTAACTGAAGCTTTCTTT
NA TRBJ2-1 TRBD2 TRBV12-3/TRBV12-4 CASSRTSHDEQFF TGTGCCAGCAGTAGGACTAGCCACGATGAGCAGTTCTTC
NA TRBJ2-2 TRBD2 TRBV7-9 CASSFLAGGGTGELFF TGTGCCAGCAGCTTCCTAGCGGGAGGTGGGACCGGGGAGCTGTTTTTT
NA TRBJ2-1 NA TRBV7-9 CASSLAQGSYNEQFF TGTGCCAGCAGCTTAGCGCAGGGCTCCTACAATGAGCAGTTCTTC
NA TRBJ2-3 NA TRBV20-1 CSATTDTQYF TGCAGTGCTACAACAGATACGCAGTATTTT
NA TRBJ1-1 NA TRBV6-5 CASSQLQATFF TGTGCCAGCAGCCAACTACAGGCTACCTTCTTT
NA TRBJ1-1 NA TRBV10-2 CASSESIGDLAFF TGCGCCAGCAGTGAGTCGATAGGGGATTTGGCTTTCTTT
NA TRBJ2-2 NA TRBV7-2 CASSAAHGVGELFF TGTGCCAGCAGCGCAGCCCACGGAGTCGGGGAGCTGTTTTTT
NA TRBJ1-2 NA TRBV6-4 CASSRDPRAYYGYTF TGTGCCAGCAGTAGGGACCCCCGGGCGTACTATGGCTACACCTTC
NA TRBJ2-3 TRBD2 TRBV7-2 CASSTSGALPDTQYF TGTGCCAGCAGCACTAGCGGGGCCTTGCCAGATACGCAGTATTTT
once TRBJ1-5 TRBD1 TRBV27 CASSRQGLNQPQHF TGTGCCAGCAGCCGACAGGGTCTAAATCAGCCCCAGCATTTT
NA TRBJ1-1 NA TRBV9 CASGVGVNTEAFF TGTGCCAGCGGGGTTGGGGTAAACACTGAAGCTTTCTTT
NA TRBJ2-1 NA TRBV18 CASSFPTGSSSYNEQFF TGTGCCAGCTCTTTCCCGACGGGATCGAGCTCCTACAATGAGCAGTTCTTC
NA TRBJ2-7 NA TRBV11-2 CASSSLKWGGDEQYF TGTGCCAGCAGCTCACTCAAGTGGGGGGGCGACGAGCAGTACTTC
NA TRBJ1-2 NA TRBV7-9 CASSSNRVGYTF TGTGCCAGCAGCTCAAACAGGGTTGGCTACACCTTC
NA TRBJ1-1 TRBD1 TRBV5-1 CASRRDSANTEAFF TGCGCCAGCAGGCGGGACAGCGCTAACACTGAAGCTTTCTTT
NA TRBJ2-1 NA TRBV18 CASSPGAGSYNEQFF TGTGCCAGCTCACCAGGGGCCGGCTCCTACAATGAGCAGTTCTTC
NA TRBJ1-1 NA TRBV3-1/TRBV3-2 CASSLGTLPLGAFF TGTGCCAGCAGCTTAGGGACTCTCCCCCTGGGGGCTTTCTTT
once TRBJ2-2 NA TRBV30 CASGAVSLNTGELFF TGTGCCTCGGGGGCGGTCTCACTGAACACCGGGGAGCTGTTTTTT
NA TRBJ1-2 NA TRBV19 CASSIPFREFPNYGYTF TGTGCCAGTAGTATTCCTTTCCGAGAGTTTCCTAACTATGGCTACACCTTC
NA TRBJ2-1 NA TRBV21-1 CASSKPKPGHHYNEQFF TGTGCCAGCAGCAAACCCAAGCCGGGACACCACTACAATGAGCAGTTCTTC
few TRBJ1-2 TRBD1 TRBV25-1 CASSETSIAGGVYGYTF TGTGCCAGCAGTGAAACCTCAATTGCAGGGGGTGTCTATGGCTACACCTTC
NA TRBJ1-1 TRBD1 TRBV9 CASSATGDRKLGTEAFF TGTGCCAGCAGCGCGACAGGGGACCGCAAATTGGGCACTGAAGCTTTCTTT
NA TRBJ1-1 NA TRBV3-1/TRBV3-2 CASSQKRGNTEAFF TGTGCCAGCAGCCAAAAGAGGGGGAACACTGAAGCTTTCTTT
NA TRBJ2-1 TRBD2 TRBV4-1 CASSRPTSGGHNEQFF TGCGCCAGCAGCCGCCCGACTAGCGGGGGCCACAATGAGCAGTTCTTC
NA TRBJ2-7 TRBD2 TRBV7-2 CASSLAPGGTRSPYEQYF TGTGCCAGCAGCTTAGCCCCCGGGGGGACTAGGTCGCCCTACGAGCAGTACTTC
NA TRBJ1-2 NA TRBV12-3/TRBV12-4 CATNQGLGYTF TGTGCCACAAACCAAGGGCTTGGCTACACCTTC
NA TRBJ1-2 NA TRBV3-1/TRBV3-2 CASSLSPGSTNYGYTF TGTGCCAGCAGCCTAAGCCCTGGGTCCACTAACTATGGCTACACCTTC
NA TRBJ1-5 TRBD1 TRBV4-3 CASSLGADRENQPQHF TGCGCCAGCAGCCTAGGGGCCGACAGGGAAAATCAGCCCCAGCATTTT
NA TRBJ1-5 NA TRBV4-3 CASSQDIGNNQPQHF TGCGCCAGCAGCCAAGATATCGGAAACAATCAGCCCCAGCATTTT
NA TRBJ1-2 NA TRBV5-8 CATSGTVYGYTF TGTGCCACCTCCGGGACGGTCTATGGCTACACCTTC
many TRBJ2-2 NA TRBV27 CASSFFGPNTGELFF TGTGCCAGCAGTTTCTTTGGGCCGAACACCGGGGAGCTGTTTTTT
few TRBJ1-5 NA TRBV6-6 CASIREGHPWGQHF TGTGCCAGCATCCGAGAGGGGCACCCATGGGGCCAGCATTTT
few TRBJ1-1 NA TRBV7-9 CASSPRPKAFF TGTGCCAGCAGCCCTAGACCTAAAGCTTTCTTT
NA TRBJ2-3 TRBD2 TRBV6-6 CASSPSQGAGGLKQPDTQYF TGTGCCAGCAGCCCCTCCCAAGGAGCGGGGGGGCTAAAACAACCGGATACGCAGTATTTT
NA TRBJ1-1 NA TRBV6-5 CASSSTGRRNTEAFF TGTGCCAGCAGTTCTACAGGGAGAAGGAACACTGAAGCTTTCTTT
NA TRBJ2-1 NA TRBV4-3 CASSPGHNEQFF TGCGCCAGCAGCCCCGGCCACAATGAGCAGTTCTTC
NA TRBJ2-7 NA TRBV4-1 CASSHDTTYEQYF TGCGCCAGCAGCCATGATACAACCTACGAGCAGTACTTC
NA TRBJ1-1 TRBD1 TRBV5-6 CASSLGTGAFF TGTGCCAGCAGCCTCGGGACAGGAGCTTTCTTT
NA TRBJ2-2 NA TRBV6-5 CASRTGFGNTGELFF TGTGCCAGCAGGACAGGTTTTGGGAACACCGGGGAGCTGTTTTTT
once TRBJ1-1 NA TRBV28 CASSLGLGRAGMNTEAFF TGTGCCAGCAGTTTAGGTCTGGGCAGGGCTGGTATGAACACTGAAGCTTTCTTT
NA TRBJ1-1 TRBD1 TRBV18 CASSQNSGQGRTVAFF TGTGCCAGCTCACAAAATTCAGGACAGGGGAGGACAGTAGCTTTCTTT
NA TRBJ2-1 NA TRBV7-9 CASSLLSHDGGTKYNEQFF TGTGCCAGCAGCTTATTATCTCACGATGGCGGGACGAAATACAATGAGCAGTTCTTC
NA TRBJ1-5 TRBD1 TRBV2 CASSGDRDAAYRPQHF TGTGCCAGCAGTGGAGACAGGGACGCTGCTTATCGGCCCCAGCATTTT
NA TRBJ2-1 NA TRBV7-9 CASSAWDVSGGSYNEQFF TGTGCCAGCAGCGCCTGGGATGTTTCGGGTGGGTCCTACAATGAGCAGTTCTTC
NA TRBJ2-1 NA TRBV3-1/TRBV3-2 CASSQDRTHEQFF TGTGCCAGCAGCCAAGACAGGACCCATGAGCAGTTCTTC
few TRBJ2-7 NA TRBV4-1 CASSQASNSFPLEQYF TGCGCCAGCAGCCAAGCGAGCAACAGCTTCCCCCTCGAGCAGTACTTC